A single sample gave rise to the 29 T cell receptor beta chains below, sequenced in a study of Graves' ophthalmopathy and Graves' hyperthyroidism. The TCR beta CDR3 regions underwent amplification from RNA transcripts. Second-round multiplex PCR came after a first-round RT-PCR that employed HTBI primers. MiXCR was run by TCRdb on the multiplex PCR reads, yielding one entry per CDR3 protein. The data contain about 740,000 distinct CDR3 sequences, approximately 40% of them seen just once; the ten biggest clones take up about 40%. Specimen: peripheral blood. The receptors shown here come from an adult man with Graves' ophthalmopathy.

This clonotype occurred a few times. V usage is TRBV2 and J usage is TRBJ1-1, with 7 bases fitting TRBD1. The length of the CDR3 is 15 residues. V was pared by 6 bases and J by 2 bases, with 9 bases of the junction left unmatched. Germline V CDR1 and CDR2: SNHLY, FYNNEI. CDR3 in DNA: TGTGCCAGCAGCCCCCGGGACAGACAAAACACTGAAGCTTTCTTT. As protein: CASSPRDRQNTEAFF.

The CDR3 region is CSAGRLQNTEAFF. The CDR3 region has the DNA TGCAGCGCTGGACGGCTACAGAACACTGAAGCTTTCTTT. V is TRBV29-1 and J is TRBJ1-1; the D is unclear. Germline V gene data show CDR1 as SQVTM and CDR2 as ANQGSEA. Trimming pared 7 bases from V and 1 base from J, leaving 13 bases between. CDR3 length: 13 amino acids.

This clonotype was counted many times. The chain combines TRBV11-2 with TRBJ1-1; D remains unclear. Per the germline V gene, CDR1 is SGHAT and CDR2 is FQNNGV. V was cut by 1 base and J by 4 bases, with 7 bases left in between. This CDR3 is built from 13 residues. The CDR3 reads CASSLGAVTEAFF. The CDR3 DNA is TGTGCCAGCAGCTTAGGCGCGGTCACTGAAGCTTTCTTT.

This clonotype showed up many times. The CDR3 reads CAISGTGPNYGYTF. For the CDR3, the DNA is TGTGCCATCAGTGGGACAGGACCTAACTATGGCTACACCTTC. This chain connects TRBV10-3 to TRBJ1-2; 7 bases fit TRBD1. The J segment lost 0 bases and the V segment lost 4 bases, leaving 2 bases of the junction unmatched. Germline CDR1 ENHRY, CDR2 SYGVKD. This CDR3 is 14 amino acids long.

In its sample, this clonotype was seen a few times. This chain connects TRBV2 to TRBJ2-6, with D unclear. Germline CDR1 is SNHLY and CDR2 is FYNNEI. CDR3 length: 14 amino acids. V dropped 3 bases and J dropped 1 base, with 4 bases sitting between them. CDR3 amino acids: CASSETSGANVLTF. The CDR3 DNA is TGTGCCAGCAGTGAGACATCTGGGGCCAACGTCCTGACTTTC.

This rearrangement joins TRBV7-9 to TRBJ2-7; D ambiguous. Trimming left V 6 bases short and J 3 bases short, with 12 bases between. The length of the CDR3 is 13 residues. The V gene's germline CDR1 is SEHNR and CDR2 FQNEAQ (reference sequence). The chain's CDR3 is CASSYSLFYEQYF. The CDR3 DNA sequence: TGTGCCAGCAGTTACTCGTTATTCTACGAGCAGTACTTC.

This chain links TRBV10-1 with TRBJ1-5, with 10 bases matching TRBD1. With V trimmed by 6 bases and J by 5 bases, 7 bases remained unmatched. Germline V gene lookup returns CDR1 WNHNN and CDR2 SYGVQD (reference sequence). The CDR3 contains 15 residues. For the CDR3, the DNA is TGCGCCAGCAGGGACACCGGGACAGGGGATCAGCCCCAGCATTTT. Encoded protein: CASRDTGTGDQPQHF.

This chain uses TRBV25-1 with TRBJ2-2, with D perhaps TRBD2 (6 bases). The CDR3 is 14 amino acids. Looked up from germline, CDR1 is MGHDK and CDR2 is SYGVNS. V lost 5 bases, J lost 3 bases, and 10 bases lay in between. The CDR3 coding sequence is TGTGCCAGCAGTCTATGGGGGGACACCGGGGAGCTGTTTTTT. Residues: CASSLWGDTGELFF.

In regard to this clonotype: Just one base apart from a much larger clone, this may be a read error. The chain combines TRBV7-6 with TRBJ1-3; D is ambiguous. Looked up from germline, CDR1 is SGHVS and CDR2 is FNYEAQ. The CDR3 runs 15 residues. CDR3 residues: CASSITEASGDTIYF. The CDR3 DNA reads TGTGCCAGCAGCATAACTGAGGCCTCTGGAGACACCATATATTTT.

This sequence joins TRBV7-2 and TRBJ2-5; 7 bases match TRBD1. The germline CDR1 and CDR2 sequences are SGHTA and FQGNSA. CDR3 length equals 14 residues. After removal of 6 bases from V and 3 bases from J, the junction contained 7 bases not matched to a gene. The CDR3 sequence is CASSDLDRKETQYF. In DNA form, the CDR3 reads TGTGCCAGCAGTGACCTGGACAGGAAAGAGACCCAGTACTTC. The full variable domain, in which reference TRBV7-2 and TRBJ2-5 provide the parts outside the CDR3, is GAGVSQSPSNKVTEKGKDVELRCDPISGHTALYWYRQSLGQGLEFLIYFQGNSAPDKSGLPSDRFSAERTGGSVSTLTIQRTQQEDSAVYLCASSDLDRKETQYFGPGTRLLVL.

This chain joins TRBV7-4 and TRBJ1-5; D is perhaps TRBD1 (6 bases). The V end was cut by 7 bases, the J end by 5 bases, with 21 bases between. Germline V gene data show CDR1 as SGHVT and CDR2 as SQSDAQ. CDR3 length: 16 amino acids. CDR3 nucleotides: TGTGCCAGCAACACCGAGACAGGACGAGTAGATCAGCCCCAGCATTTT. This encodes CASNTETGRVDQPQHF.

About this clonotype: A read error may produce the germline difference seen at one junction end. The CDR3 protein is CASSYTGINQPQHF. DNA of the CDR3: TGTGCCAGCAGTTATACAGGGATCAATCAGCCCCAGCATTTT. The chain combines TRBV24-1 with TRBJ1-5, with D perhaps matching TRBD1 (6 bases). The germline gives CDR1 KGHDR, CDR2 SFDVKD. The CDR3 is made up of 14 amino acids.

The chain joins TRBV7-2 to TRBJ2-5, with unresolved D. V lost 2 bases and J 3 bases, leaving 10 bases between the germline ends. Germline lookup yields CDR1 SGHTA and CDR2 FQGNSA. The CDR3 has 14 residues. Here the CDR3 DNA reads TGTGCCAGCAGCTTAAGAGGTCCTAAAGAGACCCAGTACTTC. Translated: CASSLRGPKETQYF.

This clonotype was observed a few times. Written as DNA, the CDR3 is TGTGCCAGCAGCCCACGGACTAGCGGGGGAGAGCAGTACTTC. Amino acids: CASSPRTSGGEQYF. V and J are TRBV6-1 and TRBJ2-7; 13 nucleotides match TRBD2. Trimming removed 6 bases from V and 7 bases from J; junction bases left unmatched: 6. From germline, CDR1 is MNHNS and CDR2 SASEGT. This CDR3 contains 14 residues.

This chain links TRBV9 with TRBJ2-7, with a possible D match to TRBD1 (5 bases). Germline values: CDR1 SGDLS, CDR2 YYNGEE. There are 14 residues in the CDR3. V lost 4 bases and J 3 bases, leaving 14 bases between the germline ends. The CDR3 DNA follows: TGTGCCAGCAGCCAATCGACAGATTACTACGAGCAGTACTTC. It translates to CASSQSTDYYEQYF.

The V and J genes are TRBV19 and TRBJ1-5, with D hard to call. CDR3 length: 13 amino acids. Per germline, CDR1 LNHDA and CDR2 SQIVND (reference sequence). Trimming shortened V by 5 bases and J by 3 bases, and 8 bases separated the two germline ends. The CDR3 spells CASSVGYNQPQHF. The DNA of the CDR3 is TGTGCCAGTAGTGTAGGATACAATCAGCCCCAGCATTTT.

Many counts were recorded for this clonotype. The chain recombines TRBV5-1 with TRBJ2-7; D is possibly TRBD1 (6 bases). The CDR3 has 14 residues. V lost 3 bases and J 4 bases, leaving 14 bases between the germline ends. Germline CDR1 is SGHRS and CDR2 is YFSETQ. The CDR3 protein is CASSWSGRGYEQYF. The CDR3 DNA follows: TGCGCCAGCAGCTGGAGCGGCAGGGGATACGAGCAGTACTTC.

As regards this clonotype: A much bigger clone sits one base away, suggesting this may be a read error. This sequence joins TRBV9 and TRBJ2-7; the match to TRBD1 covers 7 bases. The CDR3 contains 14 residues. From germline, CDR1 is SGDLS and CDR2 YYNGEE. CDR3 loop: CASSPRDSAYELYF. The DNA for the CDR3 is TGTGCCAGCAGCCCTCGGGACAGCGCCTACGAGCTGTACTTC.

This rearrangement joins TRBV20-1 to TRBJ1-2; D is unclear. The CDR3 is 12 residues long. Germline loops: CDR1 DFQATT, CDR2 SNEGSKA (reference sequence). V lost 6 bases and J lost 4, with 12 bases in between. In nucleotides, the CDR3 is TGCAGTGCCCAGACACACGGCTATGGCTACACCTTC. Amino acids: CSAQTHGYGYTF.

The J gene is TRBJ2-2, the V gene TRBV7-9, with 7 bases that match TRBD1. The V gene's germline CDR1 is SEHNR and CDR2 FQNEAQ (reference sequence). The CDR3 spans 18 residues. The ends lost 0 bases at V and 0 bases at J; junction bases unmatched: 7. The CDR3 DNA reads TGTGCCAGCAGCTTAGCGATGGCAGGGGGTACGAACACCGGGGAGCTGTTTTTT. It is translated as CASSLAMAGGTNTGELFF.

The chain combines TRBV20-1 with TRBJ2-7, with D unresolved. With 2 bases removed from V and 0 bases from J, the gap between germline ends came to 8 bases. Germline assignment: CDR1 DFQATT and CDR2 SNEGSKA (reference sequence). CDR3 length: 13 residues. The CDR3 DNA is TGCAGTGCTAGATCCGGTATCTCCTACGAGCAGTACTTC. It specifies CSARSGISYEQYF.

Worth noting for this clonotype: The limits of the CDR3 on the DNA are not certain, so only TCRdb's listed CDR3 is given. The chain uses TRBV7-2 and TRBJ1-4; the table's D call of TRBD1 was not tested on the DNA. Germline V gene lookup returns CDR1 SGHTA and CDR2 FQGNSA. Including both end residues, the CDR3 is 15 amino acids long. CDR3: CASSLSGRVAKNCFF.

The chain carries TRBV9 and TRBJ2-5; TRBD1 matches 11 bases. Germline trimming cut 4 bases from V and 1 base from J; bases unmatched to any gene: 6. Germline values: CDR1 SGDLS, CDR2 YYNGEE. The CDR3 loop spans 16 amino acids. CDR3 sequence reads: CASSHPDRGPQETQYF. CDR3 bases: TGTGCCAGCAGCCATCCGGACAGGGGGCCCCAAGAGACCCAGTACTTC.

The V call is TRBV10-3, the J call TRBJ1-4; 7 bases match TRBD1. The CDR3 runs 13 residues. V shed 10 bases and J 7 bases; nucleotides not matched to a gene: 9. CDR1 is ENHRY, CDR2 SYGVKD, per germline. The CDR3 loop reads CASDYRGGEKLFF. The CDR3 coding sequence is TGTGCCAGTGATTACAGGGGAGGTGAAAAACTGTTTTTT.

With regard to this clonotype: A much more abundant neighbour one base away suggests this may be a read error. The V and J genes are TRBV19 and TRBJ1-5; D is possibly TRBD1 (5 bases). The germline CDR1 and CDR2 sequences are LNHDA and SQIVND (reference sequence). Trimming removed 6 bases at V and 3 bases at J, with 12 bases between. The CDR3 extends over 14 amino acids. In DNA, the CDR3 is TGTGCCAGTAGAGCCGGACAACTCAATCAGCCCCAGCATTTT. Translation gives CASRAGQLNQPQHF.

This clonotype was found a few times. The chain links TRBV7-9 to TRBJ1-3; 7 bases map to TRBD1. There are 15 residues in the CDR3. J lost 4 bases, V lost 5 bases, and 8 bases had no gene match. Germline V gene lookup returns CDR1 SEHNR and CDR2 FQNEAQ (reference sequence). CDR3 bases: TGTGCCAGCAGCCAATTGGGACAGCCCGGAAACACCATATATTTT. Its translation is CASSQLGQPGNTIYF.

This rearrangement joins TRBV7-3 to TRBJ2-5, with TRBD2 identical over 7 bases. The V segment lost 8 bases and the J segment 2 bases; nucleotides outside the gene matches: 14. The CDR3 spans 16 residues. In germline, CDR1 is SGHTA, CDR2 FQGTGA. CDR3 coding DNA: TGTGCCAGCTCTCCGGCCTGGGAGGGACCTCAAGAGACCCAGTACTTC. Encoded protein: CASSPAWEGPQETQYF.

This clonotype was observed a single time. J is TRBJ1-1 and V is TRBV2; D remains ambiguous. V lost 5 bases and J lost 1, with 14 bases in between. Germline V gene lookup returns CDR1 SNHLY and CDR2 FYNNEI. This CDR3 has 15 residues. The CDR3 DNA follows: TGTGCCAGCAGTTTATCACGGACCACGAACACTGAAGCTTTCTTT. Amino acid sequence: CASSLSRTTNTEAFF.

This clonotype was picked up many times. V usage is TRBV4-3 and J usage is TRBJ2-5, with D possibly TRBD1 on 6 matching bases. V was cut by 0 bases and J by 3 bases, with 14 bases left in between. The length of the CDR3 is 16 residues. Germline lookup yields CDR1 LGHNA and CDR2 YSLEER. For the CDR3, the DNA is TGCGCCAGCAGCCAAGAGTTGTCACAGGGTAAAGAGACCCAGTACTTC. It yields the protein CASSQELSQGKETQYF.